This section outlines one T cell receptor beta chain sequence together with its context. Germline is not matched at one junction end, which may reflect a read error. In the same sample, other DNA sequences code for this CDR3. Germline-derived CDR1 and CDR2 are SQVTM and ANQGSEA. This CDR3 is 14 amino acids long. The sample belongs to a study of control samples from healthy donors and cancer patients. The table came from immunoSEQ multiplex PCR; TCRdb's copy has only in-frame clones and leaves some out. In total, the table holds 150,000 to 200,000 clones. The chain has TRBV29-1 and TRBJ2-3, with TRBD1 matching over 10 bases. This TCR was sampled from a woman younger than 45 in good health. Input material: blood. Here the CDR3 DNA reads TGCAGCGTGGAAGGACAGGGGGTCACAGATACGCAGTATTTT. Protein sequence: CSVEGQGVTDTQYF.